The rows below give T cell receptor beta chains drawn from one sample of a study of T-cell memory formation after mild COVID-19. TCRdb fed the 5' RACE reads into MiXCR, producing one record per CDR3 protein. The sample records 400,000 to 500,000 distinct CDR3 sequences, roughly 20% being singletons. The sequencing input was PBMCs or a T cell subset sorted from them (not recorded which). Receptors originate from an adult woman who had mild COVID-19 (a few samples of this study predate the infection). Cell type and time point are not known. Both conserved end residues are trimmed from each CDR3.

j_call: TRBJ1-1; v_call: TRBV4-1; cdr3_aa: ASSQDAQGAWVVSEAF
j_call: TRBJ2-7; v_call: TRBV7-9; cdr3_aa: ASSPRDGLTRY
j_call: TRBJ2-7; v_call: TRBV5-1; cdr3_aa: ASSLGPGTGPYEQY
j_call: TRBJ2-2; v_call: TRBV2; cdr3_aa: ASRLERAAGELF
j_call: TRBJ1-1; v_call: TRBV3-1; cdr3_aa: ASSQVLANTEAF
j_call: TRBJ1-4; v_call: TRBV18; cdr3_aa: ASSRANEKLF
j_call: TRBJ1-4; v_call: TRBV5-1; cdr3_aa: ASSVGATNEKLF
j_call: TRBJ2-1; v_call: TRBV30; cdr3_aa: AWKRGDQYNEQF
j_call: TRBJ1-2; v_call: TRBV29-1; cdr3_aa: SALQELNYGYT
j_call: TRBJ2-1; v_call: TRBV18; cdr3_aa: ASSLVTG
j_call: TRBJ2-5; v_call: TRBV5-1; cdr3_aa: ASSLAVGPLETQY
j_call: TRBJ2-5; v_call: TRBV24-1; cdr3_aa: ATSDWEAGNEETQY
j_call: TRBJ1-1; v_call: TRBV7-9; cdr3_aa: ASSYTGGDTEAF
j_call: TRBJ2-3; v_call: TRBV20-1; cdr3_aa: SAWDLDGTDTQY
j_call: TRBJ1-1; v_call: TRBV7-2; cdr3_aa: ASILDVITEAF
j_call: TRBJ2-2; v_call: TRBV7-2; cdr3_aa: ASSPEGRQGPGVGELF
j_call: TRBJ2-1; v_call: TRBV4-1; cdr3_aa: ASSLKDREPF
j_call: TRBJ2-3; v_call: TRBV5-1; cdr3_aa: ASSPGQGGGDTQY
j_call: TRBJ1-2; v_call: TRBV5-1; cdr3_aa: ASSFTGAGVGYT
j_call: TRBJ2-2; v_call: TRBV9; cdr3_aa: ASSVRLAGTTGELF